The present T cell receptor (beta chain) was sequenced within a study of response to subunit inactivated influenza vaccine. Study-wide points: It was the authors' suggestion that each seasonal influenza vaccination recruits few new T cells.

The CDR3 has 13 amino acids. V was trimmed by 2 bases and J by 6 bases, leaving 8 bases between them. From the RT-PCR reads, TCRdb called clonotypes with MiXCR, one entry per CDR3 protein. The data show 500,000 to 650,000 distinct CDR3 sequences, about 8% seen once. This clonotype was detected a few times. The antigen is undetermined. The chain carries TRBV12-3 or TRBV12-4 and TRBJ1-5, with no clear D. The sample consisted of PBMCs from blood, taken around 2 years after vaccination. The source of this sequence is a man between 50 and 75 years old who received an inactivated influenza vaccine. Written as DNA, the CDR3 is TGTGCCAGCAGTTTATCGGGGAGTCAGCCCCAGCATTTT. Amino acid sequence: CASSLSGSQPQHF.